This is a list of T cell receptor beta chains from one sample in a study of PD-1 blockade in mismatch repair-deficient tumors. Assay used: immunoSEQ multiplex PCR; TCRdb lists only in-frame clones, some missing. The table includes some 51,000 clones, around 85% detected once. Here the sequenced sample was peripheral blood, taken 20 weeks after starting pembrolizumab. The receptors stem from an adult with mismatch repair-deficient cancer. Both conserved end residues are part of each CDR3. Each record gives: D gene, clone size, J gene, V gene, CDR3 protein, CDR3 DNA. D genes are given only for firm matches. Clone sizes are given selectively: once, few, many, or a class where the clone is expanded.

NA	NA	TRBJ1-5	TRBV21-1	CASSKDRESNCNQPQHF	TGTGCCAGCAGCAAAGACAGGGAATCGAATTGCAATCAGCCCCAGCATTTT
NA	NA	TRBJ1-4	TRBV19	CASRAGLEKLFF	TGTGCCAGTAGGGCAGGGTTAGAAAAACTGTTTTTT
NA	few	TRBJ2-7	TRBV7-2	CASGRRFSYEQYF	TGTGCCAGCGGGCGGAGATTCTCCTACGAGCAGTACTTC
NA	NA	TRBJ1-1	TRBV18	CASSPGSLGTEAFF	TGTGCCAGCTCACCCGGGTCGTTGGGCACTGAAGCTTTCTTT
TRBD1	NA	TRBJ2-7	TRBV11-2	CASSPEGRGQIYEQYF	TGTGCCAGCAGCCCCGAGGGTAGGGGACAGATTTACGAGCAGTACTTC
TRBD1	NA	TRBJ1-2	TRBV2	CASSGTGGSNYGYTF	TGTGCCAGCAGTGGTACAGGGGGCAGTAACTATGGCTACACCTTC
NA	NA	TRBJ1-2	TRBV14	CASSQVWSGVSGYTF	TGTGCCAGCAGCCAAGTATGGTCAGGGGTAAGCGGCTACACCTTC
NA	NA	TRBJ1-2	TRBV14	CASTRLGGAYGYTF	TGTGCCAGCACCCGTTTGGGAGGGGCCTATGGCTACACCTTC
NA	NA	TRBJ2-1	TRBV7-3	CASSLAARRGDEQFF	TGTGCCAGCAGCTTAGCAGCTCGCAGGGGAGATGAGCAGTTCTTC
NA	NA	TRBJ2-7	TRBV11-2	CASSLAGGAYEQYF	TGTGCCAGCAGCTTAGCTGGGGGAGCCTACGAGCAGTACTTC
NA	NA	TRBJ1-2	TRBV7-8	CASSLELGPYGYTF	TGTGCCAGCAGCTTAGAGCTGGGCCCCTATGGCTACACCTTC
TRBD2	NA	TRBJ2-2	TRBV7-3	CASRPKDGRAGELFF	TGTGCCAGCAGACCCAAGGACGGGAGGGCCGGGGAGCTGTTTTTT
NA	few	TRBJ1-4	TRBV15	CATSKDRTTNEKLFF	TGTGCCACCAGCAAGGACCGCACAACTAATGAAAAACTGTTTTTT
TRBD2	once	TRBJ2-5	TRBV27	CASSEITSGRRETQYF	TGTGCCAGCAGTGAAATCACTAGCGGGAGGCGAGAGACCCAGTACTTC
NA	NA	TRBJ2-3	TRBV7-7	CASSLALGADTQYF	TGTGCTAGCAGCTTAGCGCTAGGGGCAGATACGCAGTATTTT
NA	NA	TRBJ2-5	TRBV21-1	CASSKKSILGAETQYF	TGTGCCAGCAGCAAAAAATCGATTTTAGGGGCCGAGACCCAGTACTTC
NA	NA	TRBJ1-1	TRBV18	CASSPMFAEAFF	TGTGCCAGCTCACCAATGTTCGCTGAAGCTTTCTTT
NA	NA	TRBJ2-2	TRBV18	CASSPQAGIELFF	TGTGCCAGCTCACCACAGGCCGGGATAGAGCTGTTTTTT
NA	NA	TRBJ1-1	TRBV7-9	CASSRTGLFTEAFF	TGTGCCAGCAGCCGAACGGGTCTTTTCACTGAAGCTTTCTTT
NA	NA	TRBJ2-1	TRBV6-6	CASSRPYNEQFF	TGTGCCAGCAGTCGCCCCTACAATGAGCAGTTCTTC
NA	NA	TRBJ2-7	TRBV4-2	CASSQAYGSSYEQYF	TGTGCCAGCAGCCAAGCCTACGGGAGCTCCTACGAGCAGTACTTC
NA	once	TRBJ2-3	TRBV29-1	CSVGPRLSTDTQYF	TGCAGCGTTGGTCCCAGACTTAGCACAGATACGCAGTATTTT
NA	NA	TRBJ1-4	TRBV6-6	CASGPSSELFF	TGTGCCAGCGGACCCTCGAGCGAACTGTTTTTT
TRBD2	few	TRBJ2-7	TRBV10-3	CAISESGTSYEQYF	TGTGCCATCAGTGAGTCCGGGACTAGCTACGAGCAGTACTTC
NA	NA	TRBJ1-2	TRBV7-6	CASSHPTGNGYTF	TGTGCCAGCAGCCACCCCACAGGGAATGGCTACACCTTC
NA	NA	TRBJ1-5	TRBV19	CASSIEGTNQPQHF	TGTGCCAGTAGTATAGAAGGGACTAATCAGCCCCAGCATTTT
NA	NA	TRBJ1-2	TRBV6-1	CASSVDSGRGYTF	TGTGCCAGCAGTGTAGACTCAGGGCGCGGCTACACCTTC
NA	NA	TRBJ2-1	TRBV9	CASSPRRAKVEQFF	TGTGCCAGCAGCCCCCGGAGGGCCAAGGTTGAGCAGTTCTTC
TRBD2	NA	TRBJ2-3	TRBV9	CASSRSGSGRGFGTDTQYF	TGTGCCAGCAGTCGTAGTGGTAGCGGGAGGGGTTTTGGCACAGATACGCAGTATTTT
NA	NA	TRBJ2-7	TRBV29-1	CSVEETGLYEQYF	TGCAGCGTTGAAGAAACAGGGTTGTACGAGCAGTACTTC
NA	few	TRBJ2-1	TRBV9	CASSVGLGDAYNEQFF	TGTGCCAGCAGCGTAGGTCTGGGAGACGCCTACAATGAGCAGTTCTTC
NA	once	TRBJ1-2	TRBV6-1	CASSTHSYGYTF	TGTGCCAGCAGTACCCACAGCTATGGCTACACCTTC
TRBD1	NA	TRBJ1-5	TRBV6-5	CASSYGQGGGNQPQHF	TGTGCCAGCAGTTACGGACAGGGAGGTGGCAATCAGCCCCAGCATTTT
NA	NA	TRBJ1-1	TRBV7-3	CASSLNSYNTEAFF	TGTGCCAGCAGCTTAAATTCCTACAACACTGAAGCTTTCTTT
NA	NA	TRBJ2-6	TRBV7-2	CASRHWGVIGAGANVLTF	TGTGCCAGCAGGCATTGGGGTGTTATAGGTGCTGGGGCCAACGTCCTGACTTTC
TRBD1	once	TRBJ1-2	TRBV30	CAWSYRGRLTF	TGTGCCTGGAGTTACAGGGGTCGTTTAACCTTC
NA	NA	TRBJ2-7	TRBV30	CAWSVWDPKTHEQYF	TGTGCCTGGAGTGTCTGGGACCCAAAAACCCACGAGCAGTACTTC
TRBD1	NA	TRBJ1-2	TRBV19	CASSRDRQANDYTF	TGTGCCAGTAGTAGGGACAGGCAAGCGAACGACTACACCTTC
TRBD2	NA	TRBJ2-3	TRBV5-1	CASGEREGPSAQYF	TGCGCCAGCGGCGAGCGGGAGGGCCCTTCCGCGCAGTATTTT
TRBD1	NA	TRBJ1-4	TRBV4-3	CASSHNPGQPATNEKLFF	TGCGCCAGCAGCCACAATCCGGGACAGCCTGCAACTAATGAAAAACTGTTTTTT
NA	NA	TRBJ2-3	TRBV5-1	CASSNWRGGTDTQYF	TGCGCCAGCAGCAACTGGAGGGGGGGAACAGATACGCAGTATTTT
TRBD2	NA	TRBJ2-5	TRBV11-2	CASSLGLRTSGGRGETQYF	TGTGCCAGCAGCTTAGGTTTACGGACTAGCGGGGGTCGGGGGGAGACCCAGTACTTC
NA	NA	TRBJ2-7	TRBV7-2	CASSLVVRSSYEQYF	TGTGCCAGCAGCTTAGTTGTCAGGAGCTCCTACGAGCAGTACTTC
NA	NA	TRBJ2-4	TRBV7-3	CASSRGGGNIQYF	TGTGCCAGCAGCCGAGGGGGAGGGAACATTCAGTACTTC
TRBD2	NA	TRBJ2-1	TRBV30	CAWRDKRGLTSYNEQFF	TGTGCCTGGAGAGACAAGCGGGGACTAACCTCCTACAATGAGCAGTTCTTC
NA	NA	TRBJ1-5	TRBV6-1	CASSVGLGNQPQHF	TGTGCCAGCAGTGTAGGACTGGGCAATCAGCCCCAGCATTTT
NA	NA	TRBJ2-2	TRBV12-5	CASGPPRGSNTGELFF	TGTGCTAGTGGTCCCCCCCGGGGGTCGAACACCGGGGAGCTGTTTTTT
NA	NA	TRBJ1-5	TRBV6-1	CASRAPGPPNQPQHF	TGTGCCAGCAGGGCCCCGGGGCCCCCGAATCAGCCCCAGCATTTT